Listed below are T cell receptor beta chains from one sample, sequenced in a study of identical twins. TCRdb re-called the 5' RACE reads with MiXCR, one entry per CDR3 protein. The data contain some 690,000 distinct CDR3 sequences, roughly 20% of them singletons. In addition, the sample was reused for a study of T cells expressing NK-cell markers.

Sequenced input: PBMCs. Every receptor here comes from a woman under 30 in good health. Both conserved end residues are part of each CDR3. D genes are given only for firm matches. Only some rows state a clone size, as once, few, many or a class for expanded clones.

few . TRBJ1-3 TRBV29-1 CSVGARPSSGNTIYF TGCAGCGTTGGAGCCAGACCTAGCTCTGGAAACACCATATATTTT
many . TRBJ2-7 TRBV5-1 CASSLERGDSSYEQYF TGCGCCAGCAGCTTGGAAAGGGGGGACAGCTCCTACGAGCAGTACTTC
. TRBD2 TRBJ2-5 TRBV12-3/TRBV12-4 CASSWGTKETQYF TGTGCCAGCAGTTGGGGGACTAAGGAGACCCAGTACTTC
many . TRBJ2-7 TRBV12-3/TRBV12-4 CASSLQGLYEQYF TGTGCCAGCAGTTTACAGGGGCTATACGAGCAGTACTTC
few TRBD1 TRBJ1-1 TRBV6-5 CASSYSGTGKTEAFF TGTGCCAGCAGTTACTCAGGGACAGGAAAGACTGAAGCTTTCTTT
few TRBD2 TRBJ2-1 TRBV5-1 CASTSRGDGIEQFF TGCGCCAGCACCTCTCGGGGGGATGGTATTGAGCAGTTCTTC
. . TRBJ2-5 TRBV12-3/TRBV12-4 CASSTTQGGQETQYF TGTGCCAGTTCCACCACGCAGGGAGGACAAGAGACCCAGTACTTC
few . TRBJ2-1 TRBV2 CASEGQHTYNEQFF TGTGCCAGCGAGGGGCAGCACACCTACAATGAGCAGTTCTTC
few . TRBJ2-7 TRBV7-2 CASSSPRFEQYF TGTGCCAGCAGCTCCCCTAGGTTTGAGCAGTACTTC
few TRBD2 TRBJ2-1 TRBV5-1 CASSYLAGGVNEQFF TGCGCCAGCAGCTACCTAGCGGGGGGGGTCAATGAGCAGTTCTTC
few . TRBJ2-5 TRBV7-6 CASSPAKETQYF TGTGCCAGCAGCCCCGCCAAAGAGACCCAGTACTTC
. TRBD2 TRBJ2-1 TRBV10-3 CAGSAGPEANEQFF TGTGCCGGATCAGCGGGACCAGAGGCCAATGAGCAGTTCTTC
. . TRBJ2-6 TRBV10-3 CAISELSGAGANVLTF TGTGCCATCAGTGAGCTCAGTGGGGCTGGGGCCAACGTCCTGACTTTC
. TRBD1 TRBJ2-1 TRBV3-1 CASTIRGQGVYNEQFF TGTGCCAGCACCATAAGAGGACAGGGGGTCTACAATGAGCAGTTCTTC
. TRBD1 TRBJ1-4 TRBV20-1 CSASRTGPIAEKLFF TGCAGTGCTAGCCGGACAGGTCCGATTGCTGAAAAACTGTTTTTT
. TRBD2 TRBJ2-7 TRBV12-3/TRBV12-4 CASSLLLAGGYSTNYEQYF TGTGCCAGCAGCCTCCTACTAGCGGGAGGGTATTCCACAAATTACGAGCAGTACTTC
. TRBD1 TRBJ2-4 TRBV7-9 CASSLLTGDF TGTGCCAGCAGCTTATTGACAGGGGACTTC
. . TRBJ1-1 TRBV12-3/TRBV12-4 CASSLQLVYTEAFF TGTGCCAGCAGTTTACAGCTCGTTTACACTGAAGCTTTCTTT
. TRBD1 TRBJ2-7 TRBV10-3 CATQDRSSYEQYF TGTGCCACCCAGGACAGGAGCTCCTACGAGCAGTACTTC
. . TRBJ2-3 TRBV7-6 CASSFMGDTQYF TGTGCCAGCAGCTTTATGGGGGATACGCAGTATTTT
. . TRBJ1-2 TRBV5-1 CASSLRVYDGYTF TGCGCCAGCAGCTTAAGGGTTTACGATGGCTACACCTTC
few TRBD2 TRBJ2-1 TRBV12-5 CASGGTSGREGNTYNEQFF TGTGCTAGTGGTGGGACTAGCGGGAGGGAAGGGAACACCTACAATGAGCAGTTCTTC
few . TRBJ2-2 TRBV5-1 CATKGLLNTGELFF TGCGCCACCAAAGGCCTCTTAAACACCGGGGAGCTGTTTTTT
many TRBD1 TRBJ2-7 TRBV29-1 CSDSRQGTLSYEQYF TGCAGCGACTCACGACAGGGGACACTCTCCTACGAGCAGTACTTC
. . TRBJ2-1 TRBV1 CTSSPAPGSYNEQFF TGCACCAGCAGCCCGGCCCCGGGGTCCTACAATGAGCAGTTCTTC
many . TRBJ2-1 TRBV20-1 CSAALYNEQFF TGCAGTGCGGCCCTTTACAATGAGCAGTTCTTC
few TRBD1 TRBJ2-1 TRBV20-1 CSAQGQGHEQFF TGCAGTGCACAAGGACAGGGCCATGAGCAGTTCTTC
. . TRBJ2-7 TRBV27 CASSSAGRPYF TGTGCCAGCAGTTCCGCCGGCCGGCCATACTTC
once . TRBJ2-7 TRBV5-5 CASGLGVHEQYF TGTGCCAGCGGCCTTGGAGTACACGAGCAGTACTTC
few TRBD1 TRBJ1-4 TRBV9 CASSVDGTGDEKLFF TGTGCCAGCAGCGTAGACGGGACAGGGGATGAAAAACTGTTTTTT
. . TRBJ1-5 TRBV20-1 CSASREVGYQPQHF TGCAGTGCTAGTAGGGAGGTCGGGTATCAGCCCCAGCATTTT
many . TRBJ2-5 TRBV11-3 CASSLTRGETQYF TGTGCCAGCAGCCTTACCAGGGGAGAGACCCAGTACTTC
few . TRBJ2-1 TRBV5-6 CASSFGSAEQFF TGTGCCAGCAGCTTTGGATCTGCCGAGCAGTTCTTC
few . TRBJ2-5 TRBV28 CSSGIRGTQYF TGTTCATCGGGGATCCGTGGTACCCAGTACTTC
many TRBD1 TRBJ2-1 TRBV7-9 CASSYATGGGGDEQFF TGTGCCAGCAGCTATGCCACAGGGGGCGGAGGGGATGAGCAGTTCTTC
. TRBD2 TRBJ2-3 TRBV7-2 CASSMTRLAGVWDTQYF TGTGCCAGCAGCATGACCCGACTAGCGGGAGTATGGGATACGCAGTATTTT
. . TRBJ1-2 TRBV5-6 CASSLIGGNYGYTF TGTGCCAGCAGCTTGATTGGGGGAAACTATGGCTACACCTTC
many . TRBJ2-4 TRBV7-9 CASSLRGEGAKNIQYF TGTGCCAGCAGCTTAAGGGGAGAAGGAGCCAAAAACATTCAGTACTTC
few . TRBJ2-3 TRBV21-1 CASGAGGPSTDTQYF TGTGCCAGCGGAGCAGGGGGCCCGAGCACAGATACGCAGTATTTT
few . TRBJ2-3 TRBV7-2 CASSRWAGTDTQYF TGTGCCAGCAGCAGGTGGGCGGGCACAGATACGCAGTATTTT
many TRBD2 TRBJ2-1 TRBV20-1 CSARDLLAGYNEQFF TGCAGTGCTAGAGACCTACTAGCGGGGTACAATGAGCAGTTCTTC
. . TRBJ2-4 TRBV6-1 CASYSPAKNIQYF TGTGCCAGCTACTCACCAGCCAAAAACATTCAGTACTTC
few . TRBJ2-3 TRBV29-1 CSSLGGADTQYF TGCAGCTCGCTGGGGGGCGCAGATACGCAGTATTTT
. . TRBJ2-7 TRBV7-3 CASSLLQGYEQYF TGTGCCAGCAGCTTACTACAGGGCTACGAGCAGTACTTC
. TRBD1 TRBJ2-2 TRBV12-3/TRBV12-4 CASSPLDRGKAGELFF TGTGCCAGCAGCCCGTTGGACAGGGGAAAGGCCGGGGAGCTGTTTTTT
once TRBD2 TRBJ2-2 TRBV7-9 CASSHRTSFDGELFF TGTGCCAGCAGCCACCGGACTAGCTTCGACGGGGAGCTGTTTTTT
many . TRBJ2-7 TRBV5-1 CASSLRISGRSYEQYF TGCGCCAGCAGCCTCAGAATTTCGGGCCGCTCCTACGAGCAGTACTTC
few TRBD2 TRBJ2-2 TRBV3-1 CASSPTTGLVGGELFF TGTGCCAGCAGCCCCACGACCGGACTAGTTGGCGGGGAGCTGTTTTTT
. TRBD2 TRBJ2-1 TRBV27 CASSFLAGEGNEQFF TGTGCCAGCAGTTTTCTCGCGGGAGAGGGCAATGAGCAGTTCTTC
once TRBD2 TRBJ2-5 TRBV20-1 CSATPGSGVGETQYF TGCAGTGCTACCCCGGGGAGCGGGGTCGGGGAGACCCAGTACTTC
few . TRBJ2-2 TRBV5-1 CASSLGWANTGELFF TGCGCCAGCAGCTTGGGATGGGCTAACACCGGGGAGCTGTTTTTT
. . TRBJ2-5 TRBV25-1 CAPETQYF TGTGCTCCAGAGACCCAGTACTTC
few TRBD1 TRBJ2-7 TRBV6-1 CASRDPSGQGLGEQYF TGTGCCAGCAGGGATCCCTCGGGACAGGGGTTAGGCGAGCAGTACTTC
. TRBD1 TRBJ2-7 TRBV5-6 CASSLGTGFDEQYF TGTGCCAGCAGCTTGGGGACAGGGTTCGACGAGCAGTACTTC
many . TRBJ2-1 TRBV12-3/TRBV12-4 CASSLTLPSNEQFF TGTGCCAGCAGTTTAACCCTTCCTTCCAATGAGCAGTTCTTC
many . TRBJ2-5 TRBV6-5 CASKAYSDPRGRTQYF TGTGCCAGCAAGGCTTACTCGGACCCCCGGGGAAGGACCCAGTACTTC
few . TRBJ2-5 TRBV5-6 CASSFLGRIQETQYF TGTGCCAGCAGCTTTCTGGGCAGGATCCAAGAGACCCAGTACTTC
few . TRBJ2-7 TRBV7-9 CASSFSSGQNYEQYF TGTGCCAGCAGCTTTTCATCTGGACAGAACTACGAGCAGTACTTC